Listed here is a single T cell receptor beta chain. This entry belongs to a study of cytomegalovirus exposure and HLA in healthy donors. The donors were part of the validation cohort of roughly 130 subjects. That cohort was separate from the first cohort, which comprised some 670 subjects. The V gene lost 5 bases and the J gene lost 2 bases, with 9 bases spanning the gap. The CDR3 has 12 amino acids. Germline values: CDR1 SQVTM, CDR2 ANQGSEA. Some clones are missing from TCRdb's copy, which holds only in-frame ones; the method was immunoSEQ multiplex PCR. The data contain about 200,000 clones, around 86% of them seen just once; the ten biggest clones take up 2%.

Source material: PBMCs. The receptor comes from a woman under 30 in good health and CMV-seropositive. The chain couples TRBV29-1 to TRBJ2-5, with D hard to call. The CDR3 DNA sequence: TGCAGCGTTTCGCGAAGTCAAGAGACCCAGTACTTC. Its translation is CSVSRSQETQYF.